What follows are 30 T cell receptor beta chains derived from one specimen sequenced in a study of metastatic and nonmetastatic thyroid tumors. TCRdb re-called clones from the PCR reads using MiXCR. The sample yields about 13,000 clones, approximately 26% seen once. No treatment had been given to any patient before thyroid surgery. The sequenced sample consisted of tumor tissue. The receptors derive from a female donor with papillary thyroid cancer or a benign thyroid nodule (not recorded which). Some clones in this sample may be carry-over from other donors' samples.

This clone qualifies as medium-sized (0.01 to 0.1%). V is TRBV12-3 or TRBV12-4 and J is TRBJ2-3, with TRBD2 identical over 11 bases. After removal of 3 bases from V and 4 bases from J, the junction contained 0 bases not matched to a gene. The CDR3 has 14 residues. The CDR3 sequence: CASSFSGRADTQYF. CDR3 nucleotides: TGTGCCAGCAGTTTTAGCGGGAGGGCAGATACGCAGTATTTT.

Many counts were recorded for this clone. The V and J genes are TRBV27 and TRBJ1-1; the D gene is possibly TRBD1 (6 bases). The CDR3 length is 15 residues. Germline CDR1 is MNHEY and CDR2 is SMNVEV (reference sequence). The V and J ends lost 2 bases and 3 bases respectively, with 13 bases between them. This chain's CDR3 is CASSLAPGGDTEAFF. In nucleotides, the CDR3 is TGTGCCAGCAGTTTAGCGCCGGGGGGCGACACTGAAGCTTTCTTT.

Of note for this clone: Mismatch with germline at one junction end may stem from a read error. The CDR3 reads CPSSTSVSGIYNEQFF. DNA of the CDR3: TGTCCCAGCAGCACCTCGGTTAGCGGGATTTACAATGAGCAGTTCTTC. The chain uses TRBV6-1 and TRBJ2-1; 8 bases are shared with TRBD2. The CDR3 sequence is 16 residues long. The V gene's germline CDR1 is MNHNS and CDR2 SASEGT.

At least ten counts were recorded for this clone. It may be a read error: a sequence one base away is much more abundant. Within the sample, other DNA sequences also encode this same CDR3. This sequence joins TRBV20-1 and TRBJ2-1; 10 bases align to TRBD1. Germline V gives CDR1 DFQATT, CDR2 SNEGSKA (reference sequence). There are 13 residues in the CDR3. V lost 6 bases to trimming and J lost 4 bases; unmatched junction nucleotides: 3. In DNA form, the CDR3 reads TGCAGTGCCAGACAGGGGGCGTACAATGAGCAGTTCTTC. Protein sequence: CSARQGAYNEQFF.

This clone was observed a few times. The chain combines TRBV12-3 or TRBV12-4 with TRBJ1-2; 7 bases align to TRBD1. The CDR3 totals 14 residues. V gave up 3 bases and J gave up 8 bases; unmatched junction bases: 9. The CDR3 spells CASSFGTEVGGYTF. CDR3 nucleotides: TGTGCCAGCAGTTTCGGGACAGAGGTAGGCGGCTACACCTTC.

V usage is TRBV12-3 or TRBV12-4 and J usage is TRBJ1-1; 10 bases line up with TRBD1. Trimming cost V 6 bases and J 7 bases; bases outside gene matches: 5. There are 13 residues in the CDR3. The CDR3 loop reads CASRDRGAFEAFF. The CDR3 DNA reads TGTGCCAGCAGGGACAGGGGGGCCTTTGAAGCTTTCTTT.

This clone occurred many times. The chain uses TRBV6-1 and TRBJ2-3; tentatively, D is TRBD1 (6 bases). V dropped 5 bases and J dropped 6 bases, with 21 bases sitting between them. CDR3 length: 16 amino acids. Germline CDR1 is MNHNS and CDR2 is SASEGT. As DNA, the CDR3 is TGTGCCAGCAGTTTCAACAGGGAAGGTCTTACGGATACGCAGTATTTT. Translating gives CASSFNREGLTDTQYF.

The chain links TRBV10-2 to TRBJ2-1; D not resolved. Germline CDR1 WSHSY, CDR2 SAAADI. Trimming removed 6 bases from V and 7 bases from J, with 7 bases in between. The CDR3 has 11 amino acids. The DNA of the CDR3 is TGCGCCAGCAGGGTAGGAAATGAGCAGTTCTTC. Translated, it gives CASRVGNEQFF.

The sample holds a few counts of this clone. This chain links TRBV6-1 with TRBJ2-7; 9 positions match TRBD1. Per germline, CDR1 MNHNS and CDR2 SASEGT. This CDR3 has 13 amino acids. V was pared by 6 bases and J by 5 bases, with 5 bases of the junction left unmatched. The CDR3, as DNA: TGTGCCAGCAGCCGGGACAGGGTGAACGAGCAGTACTTC. The encoded protein is CASSRDRVNEQYF.

This clone was recorded a few times. The chain combines TRBV19 with TRBJ1-2; D not certain. This CDR3 has 14 residues. The V gene's germline CDR1 is LNHDA and CDR2 SQIVND (reference sequence). Trimming took off 9 bases at V and 7 bases at J, with 21 bases between the two ends. In DNA form, the CDR3 reads TGTGCCAGCCAACCAGCATCGCCGGGCCGTGGCTACACCTTC. Translated: CASQPASPGRGYTF.

This clone was observed at least ten times. Sequence at one end of the junction differs from germline and may be a read error. The chain has TRBV7-7 and TRBJ2-3, with a tentative D call TRBD2 (5 bases). The germline CDR1 and CDR2 sequences are SSHAT and FNYEAQ (reference sequence). The CDR3 consists of 15 residues. CDR3 amino acids: CASSLEGRSTDTQYF. In nucleotides, the CDR3 is TGTGCTAGCAGCTTAGAGGGCAGGAGCACAGATACGCAGTATTTT.

In this sample, this clone turned up many times. CDR3 residues: CASSLTGRDQPQHF. In DNA form, the CDR3 reads TGTGCCAGCAGCTTGACCGGCAGGGACCAGCCCCAGCATTTT. This rearrangement joins TRBV7-9 to TRBJ1-5; tentatively, D is TRBD1 (5 bases). The CDR3 totals 14 residues. In germline, CDR1 is SEHNR, CDR2 FQNEAQ (reference sequence). V shed 3 bases and J shed 7 bases, with 13 bases lying between them.

In its sample, this clone is medium-sized. V usage is TRBV4-1 and J usage is TRBJ2-1; TRBD2 aligns across 7 bases. V shed 3 bases and J 5 bases; nucleotides not matched to a gene: 4. Germline V gene sequence: CDR1 MGHRA, CDR2 YSYEKL. This CDR3 is 14 amino acids long. The CDR3 spells CASSQGTTDNEQFF. CDR3 in DNA: TGCGCCAGCAGCCAGGGGACTACGGACAATGAGCAGTTCTTC.

The V call is TRBV7-2, the J call TRBJ2-7; 7 nucleotides line up with TRBD2. V gave up 1 base and J gave up 7 bases; unmatched junction bases: 4. This CDR3 spans 13 amino acids. The germline gives CDR1 SGHTA, CDR2 FQGNSA. CDR3 region: CASSLVGEGEQYF. The DNA for the CDR3 is TGTGCCAGCAGCTTAGTAGGGGAGGGAGAGCAGTACTTC. Based on the CDR3 plus reference TRBV7-2 and TRBJ2-7, the full variable domain is GAGVSQSPSNKVTEKGKDVELRCDPISGHTALYWYRQSLGQGLEFLIYFQGNSAPDKSGLPSDRFSAERTGGSVSTLTIQRTQQEDSAVYLCASSLVGEGEQYFGPGTRLTVT.

This clone was observed at least ten times. The rearrangement joins TRBV7-9 to TRBJ1-5; 7 bases fit TRBD1. Trimming cost V 5 bases and J 0 bases; bases outside gene matches: 4. Germline CDR1 is SEHNR and CDR2 is FQNEAQ (reference sequence). The CDR3 is made up of 15 amino acids. The DNA for the CDR3 is TGTGCCAGCAGCGGGGGACAGTATAGCAATCAGCCCCAGCATTTT. Translating it yields CASSGGQYSNQPQHF.

This clone was recorded at least ten times. This chain uses TRBV5-1 with TRBJ1-1; 8 bases line up with TRBD1. CDR1 SGHRS and CDR2 YFSETQ come from the germline V gene. The CDR3 is 14 residues long. V was clipped by 4 bases and J by 4 bases; unmatched bases: 6. The CDR3 sequence is CASSPGGVGTEAFF. The CDR3 DNA sequence: TGCGCCAGCAGCCCAGGGGGCGTCGGCACTGAAGCTTTCTTT.

J is TRBJ1-5 and V is TRBV7-9; D gene unclear. The CDR3 extends over 14 amino acids. CDR1 and CDR2 (germline): SEHNR, FQNEAQ (reference sequence). Trimming shortened V by 0 bases and J by 5 bases, and 8 bases separated the two germline ends. In DNA form, the CDR3 reads TGTGCCAGCAGCTTAGCGACACGCGATCAGCCCCAGCATTTT. This encodes CASSLATRDQPQHF.

In its sample, this clone was seen many times. CDR3 in amino acids: CASSQADRIYGYTF. CDR3 DNA: TGCGCCAGCAGCCAAGCCGACAGGATCTATGGCTACACCTTC. V is TRBV4-1 and J is TRBJ1-2; D possibly corresponds to TRBD1 (6 bases). The V end lost 1 base, the J end lost 4 bases, and 10 bases lay between the germline ends. In germline, CDR1 is MGHRA, CDR2 YSYEKL. The CDR3 is 14 residues long.

V gene TRBV6-1 combines with J gene TRBJ2-7; TRBD2 aligns across 7 bases. J was trimmed by 0 bases and V by 1 base; bases with no gene match: 6. The germline CDR1 and CDR2 sequences are MNHNS and SASEGT. The CDR3 runs 16 residues. CDR3 sequence (DNA): TGTGCCAGCAGTGAAGTCCTAGCGGCGGCCTCCTACGAGCAGTACTTC. It specifies CASSEVLAAASYEQYF.

The chain recombines TRBV11-3 with TRBJ1-1, with D possibly matching TRBD1 (5 bases). The germline V gene has CDR1 SGHNT and CDR2 YENEEA. The CDR3 sequence is 12 residues long. Trimming left V 10 bases short and J 1 base short, with 10 bases between. The CDR3 DNA reads TGTGCCACTGCCGGGGGGAACACTGAAGCTTTCTTT. Translating gives CATAGGNTEAFF.

With respect to this clone: The junction does not match germline at one end; this may be a read error. The J gene is TRBJ2-1, the V gene TRBV7-2; unclear D gene. Germline lookup yields CDR1 SGHTA and CDR2 FQGNSA. The CDR3 contains 14 residues. This chain's CDR3 is CASSLVTGNNDQFF. Written as DNA, the CDR3 is TGTGCCAGCAGCTTAGTTACGGGTAATAATGATCAGTTCTTC.

This clone came up many times. The chain uses TRBV14 and TRBJ2-1; 8 positions agree with TRBD2. CDR3 length: 15 residues. The ends lost 6 bases at V and 2 bases at J; junction bases unmatched: 6. Germline V gives CDR1 SGHDN, CDR2 FVKESK. The CDR3 sequence is CASRAGGGTYNEQFF. In DNA, the CDR3 is TGTGCCAGCAGGGCGGGGGGAGGAACCTACAATGAGCAGTTCTTC. Supplemented by reference TRBV14 and TRBJ2-1, the full variable domain reads EAGVTQFPSHSVIEKGQTVTLRCDPISGHDNLYWYRRVMGKEIKFLLHFVKESKQDESGMPNNRFLAERTGGTYSTLKVQPAELEDSGVYFCASRAGGGTYNEQFFGPGTRLTVL.

This clone was detected only a few times. V usage is TRBV27 and J usage is TRBJ2-7; the D gene could be TRBD1 or TRBD2 (5 bases each). From germline, CDR1 is MNHEY and CDR2 SMNVEV (reference sequence). V was shortened by 6 bases and J by 2 bases, with 17 bases between the two germline ends. The CDR3 sequence is 15 residues long. CDR3 sequence: CASSPSLGPPYEQYF. CDR3 DNA: TGTGCCAGCAGCCCCAGCCTGGGACCCCCCTACGAGCAGTACTTC.

In this sample, this clone turned up many times. The chain joins TRBV5-4 to TRBJ1-6, with D perhaps matching TRBD1 (6 bases). Germline V CDR1 and CDR2: SGHNT, YYREEE (reference sequence). Trimming took off 0 bases at V and 7 bases at J, with 8 bases between the two ends. This CDR3 comprises 14 residues. The CDR3 loop is CASSLGQANSPLHF. DNA of the CDR3: TGTGCCAGCAGCTTGGGACAGGCGAATTCACCCCTCCACTTT. Full variable domain (missing parts from reference TRBV5-4 and TRBJ1-6): ETGVTQSPTHLIKTRGQQVTLRCSSQSGHNTVSWYQQALGQGPQFIFQYYREEENGRGNFPPRFSGLQFPNYSSELNVNALELDDSALYLCASSLGQANSPLHFGNGTRLTVT.

This sequence joins TRBV18 and TRBJ1-1; D is ambiguous. Deletions cut 0 bases from V and 4 bases from J, with 9 bases between. Germline-derived CDR1 and CDR2 are KGHSH and LQKENI. This CDR3 is built from 14 residues. As DNA, the CDR3 is TGTGCCAGCTCACCACCAGGAGGGTTCACTGAAGCTTTCTTT. Its translation: CASSPPGGFTEAFF.

The sample holds many counts of this clone. The chain combines TRBV5-1 with TRBJ2-5, with no clear D. This CDR3 contains 14 residues. V was cut by 0 bases and J by 3 bases, with 9 bases left in between. CDR1 SGHRS and CDR2 YFSETQ come from the germline V gene. CDR3 region: CASSLAPRKETQYF. CDR3 coding DNA: TGCGCCAGCAGCTTGGCTCCCAGAAAAGAGACCCAGTACTTC.

V is TRBV20-1 and J is TRBJ2-1; 10 nucleotides line up with TRBD2. J lost 3 bases, V lost 5 bases, and 4 bases had no gene match. The CDR3 loop spans 14 amino acids. The germline V gene encodes CDR1 DFQATT and CDR2 SNEGSKA (reference sequence). The CDR3 sequence: CSASVAGGYNEQFF. Written as DNA, the CDR3 is TGCAGTGCTTCGGTAGCGGGAGGCTACAATGAGCAGTTCTTC.

Concerning this clone itself: Relative to the germline gene, one junction end is altered; a read error may explain this. Other nucleotide sequences in the sample specify the same CDR3. This chain links TRBV5-1 with TRBJ1-3; the match to TRBD1 covers 8 bases. There are 15 residues in the CDR3. The V gene's germline CDR1 is SGHRS and CDR2 YFSETQ. CDR3 protein: CASSSDRGSGNTIYF. The CDR3 nucleotides are TGCGCTAGCAGCTCCGACAGGGGCTCTGGAAACACCATATACTTT.

CDR3 sequence reads: CASRISGMPYNEQFF. In nucleotides, the CDR3 is TGTGCCAGCAGGATTAGCGGGATGCCCTACAATGAGCAGTTCTTC. V and J are TRBV6-1 and TRBJ2-1, with 8 bases fitting TRBD2. The length of the CDR3 is 15 residues. After removal of 6 bases from V and 2 bases from J, the junction contained 6 bases not matched to a gene. Germline CDR1 MNHNS, CDR2 SASEGT.

This clone appeared a few times. The genes are TRBV27 and TRBJ2-1; possible D gene TRBD2, 5 bases. The V end was cut by 1 base, the J end by 4 bases, with 20 bases between. Looked up from germline, CDR1 is MNHEY and CDR2 is SMNVEV (reference sequence). The CDR3 is made up of 18 amino acids. The CDR3 region is CASSLWSGERAGYNEQFF. Here the CDR3 DNA reads TGTGCCAGCAGTTTATGGTCCGGGGAGCGAGCCGGTTACAATGAGCAGTTCTTC.